The 31 T cell receptor beta chains presented below share a single source sample, sequenced in a study of human thymus T cells. The method was immunoSEQ multiplex PCR; TCRdb's version includes in-frame clones alone and lacks a portion of them. The profile shows around 130,000 clones, about 94% of them singletons. Obtained as resections during corrective heart surgery, the thymus tissue was then studied. Material: thymus tissue. These receptors all stem from a boy under three years old with a congenital heart defect but otherwise immunologically healthy.

The chain is built from TRBV7-9 and TRBJ2-5; possibly TRBD1 or TRBD2 for D (5 bases each). The V end was cut by 1 base, the J end by 1 base, with 16 bases between. CDR1 and CDR2 from the germline V gene are SEHNR and FQNEAQ (reference sequence). The CDR3 is made up of 17 amino acids. CDR3 nucleotides: TGTGCCAGCAGCTTAGGGGGGATCGAGCGACTCCAAGAGACCCAGTACTTC. It codes for CASSLGGIERLQETQYF.

V and J are TRBV28 and TRBJ2-7; D gene uncertain. CDR1 is MDHEN and CDR2 is SYDVKM in the germline V gene. V lost 3 bases to trimming and J lost 2 bases, with 8 bases between them. This CDR3 region has 13 residues. CDR3 in amino acids: CASSFDKPYEQYF. In DNA, the CDR3 is TGTGCCAGCAGTTTCGACAAACCCTACGAGCAGTACTTC.

The rearrangement joins TRBV19 to TRBJ2-2, with no clear D. Deletions cut 2 bases from V and 6 bases from J, with 10 bases between. CDR3 length equals 14 residues. Germline V lookup: CDR1 LNHDA, CDR2 SQIVND (reference sequence). The CDR3 bases are TGTGCCAGTAGTATACTTAGGGAAGCCGGGGAGCTGTTTTTT. Amino acid sequence: CASSILREAGELFF.

The gene calls are TRBV7-9 and TRBJ1-2, with unresolved D. The length of the CDR3 is 14 residues. V lost 5 bases and J 6 bases, leaving 16 bases between the germline ends. Germline V gives CDR1 SEHNR, CDR2 FQNEAQ (reference sequence). DNA for the CDR3: TGTGCCAGCAGCCCGCTAAATTTGGGCCATGGCTACACCTTC. This sequence encodes CASSPLNLGHGYTF.

The chain combines TRBV4-1 with TRBJ2-3; D is perhaps TRBD2 (6 bases). The CDR3 loop spans 15 amino acids. V lost 0 bases to trimming and J lost 0 bases, with 7 bases between them. Germline lookup yields CDR1 MGHRA and CDR2 YSYEKL. CDR3: CASSQDGTSTDTQYF. DNA for the CDR3: TGCGCCAGCAGCCAAGACGGGACTAGCACAGATACGCAGTATTTT.

J is TRBJ2-1 and V is TRBV19; no definite D call. This CDR3 region has 14 residues. Germline CDR1 and CDR2: LNHDA and SQIVND (reference sequence). V lost 6 bases to trimming and J lost 5 bases, with 14 bases between them. CDR3 coding DNA: TGTGCCAGTAGGACGCGACTGACCAACAATGAGCAGTTCTTC. Translation: CASRTRLTNNEQFF.

The chain is built from TRBV5-6 and TRBJ2-3; 9 bases map to TRBD1. Germline loops: CDR1 SGHDT, CDR2 YYEEEE. V lost 1 base, J lost 1 base, and 13 bases stayed unmatched. This CDR3 comprises 19 residues. The CDR3 sequence is CASSLSKVRTGDRTDTQYF. The CDR3 coding sequence is TGTGCCAGCAGCTTGAGTAAAGTAAGGACAGGGGACCGCACAGATACGCAGTATTTT.

V is TRBV7-2 and J is TRBJ1-2; TRBD1 aligns across 12 bases. Germline V CDR1 and CDR2: SGHTA, FQGNSA. The CDR3 is 17 amino acids. V shed 1 base, J shed 3 bases, and the junction held 6 bases outside the gene matches. The CDR3: CASSLVGGQGADYGYTF. Written as DNA, the CDR3 is TGTGCCAGCAGCTTAGTAGGGGGACAGGGGGCGGACTATGGCTACACCTTC.

The rearrangement joins TRBV11-2 to TRBJ2-5, with D unclear. The ends were cut back, 1 base at V and 0 bases at J, with 12 bases in the middle. The germline gives CDR1 SGHAT, CDR2 FQNNGV. The CDR3 is 16 amino acids. The CDR3 DNA reads as TGTGCCAGCAGCTTAGGGCTTACTAAATACCAAGAGACCCAGTACTTC. This translates into CASSLGLTKYQETQYF.

The CDR3 sequence is CASSLNSVPDTQYF. The CDR3 DNA reads as TGTGCCAGCAGCTTAAACTCGGTTCCAGATACGCAGTATTTT. The V gene is TRBV13, the J gene TRBJ2-3; the D is unclear. Trimming cost V 2 bases and J 4 bases, with 10 bases left between them. Germline-derived CDR1 and CDR2 are PRHDT and FYEKMQ (reference sequence). The CDR3 is made up of 14 amino acids.

The J gene is TRBJ2-3, the V gene TRBV9; no clear D gene. The CDR3 totals 16 residues. The V gene lost 3 bases and the J gene lost 0 bases, with 14 bases spanning the gap. Germline CDR1 SGDLS, CDR2 YYNGEE. CDR3 residues: CASSGPSDISTDTQYF. The CDR3 DNA follows: TGTGCCAGCAGCGGCCCAAGCGACATCAGCACAGATACGCAGTATTTT. The full variable domain, in which reference TRBV9 and TRBJ2-3 provide the parts outside the CDR3, is DSGVTQTPKHLITATGQRVTLRCSPRSGDLSVYWYQQSLDQGLQFLIQYYNGEERAKGNILERFSAQQFPDLHSELNLSSLELGDSALYFCASSGPSDISTDTQYFGPGTRLTVL.

J is TRBJ2-4 and V is TRBV28; no firm D call. The germline V gene encodes CDR1 MDHEN and CDR2 SYDVKM. The CDR3 length is 12 residues. With 6 bases removed from V and 4 bases from J, the gap between germline ends came to 7 bases. CDR3 sequence (DNA): TGTGCCAGCAGCCATACGAAAAACATTCAGTACTTC. Encoded protein: CASSHTKNIQYF.

CDR3 sequence reads: CASSLGPGMNTEAFF. CDR3 nucleotide sequence: TGTGCCAGCAGCTTGGGCCCAGGGATGAACACTGAAGCTTTCTTT. V usage is TRBV5-8 and J usage is TRBJ1-1, with D possibly TRBD1 on 5 matching bases. V lost 0 bases to trimming and J lost 0 bases, with 9 bases between them. Germline CDR1 and CDR2: SGHTS and YDEGEE. The CDR3 contains 15 residues.

This clone appeared once. The CDR3 DNA is TGTGCCAGTAGTATCGCTAGCGGGGGGCTTCGAACTGAGCAGTTCTTC. Translating gives CASSIASGGLRTEQFF. The rearrangement links TRBV19 to TRBJ2-1; 11 positions match TRBD2. Germline-derived CDR1 and CDR2 are LNHDA and SQIVND (reference sequence). The CDR3 is 16 amino acids. The J segment lost 9 bases and the V segment lost 3 bases, leaving 10 bases of the junction unmatched. Full variable domain (missing parts from reference TRBV19 and TRBJ2-1): DGGITQSPKYLFRKEGQNVTLSCEQNLNHDAMYWYRQDPGQGLRLIYYSQIVNDFQKGDIAEGYSVSREKKESFPLTVTSAQKNPTAFYLCASSIASGGLRTEQFFGPGTRLTVL.

The V call is TRBV9, the J call TRBJ2-5, with TRBD2 matching over 8 bases. The CDR3 is 15 amino acids. CDR1 and CDR2 from the germline V gene are SGDLS and YYNGEE. The J segment lost 5 bases and the V segment lost 0 bases, leaving 6 bases of the junction unmatched. The CDR3 here is CASSVAGGFSETQYF. As DNA, the CDR3 is TGTGCCAGCAGCGTAGCGGGGGGGTTCAGTGAGACCCAGTACTTC.

The chain has TRBV28 and TRBJ1-3, with TRBD1 identical over 7 bases. J gave up 4 bases and V 5 bases, and 8 bases lay outside the gene matches. Germline V gene lookup returns CDR1 MDHEN and CDR2 SYDVKM. The CDR3 has 15 residues. CDR3 in amino acids: CASSPDRVSGNTIYF. The CDR3 bases are TGTGCCAGCAGTCCTGACAGGGTCTCCGGAAACACCATATATTTT.

The chain joins TRBV28 to TRBJ1-5; D remains ambiguous. The germline V gene has CDR1 MDHEN and CDR2 SYDVKM. With 5 bases removed from V and 8 bases from J, the gap between germline ends came to 10 bases. This CDR3 region has 12 residues. The CDR3 DNA reads as TGTGCCAGCAGTCCCCCGCTGGAGCCCCAGCATTTT. As protein: CASSPPLEPQHF.

This chain joins TRBV9 and TRBJ2-7; 9 bases line up with TRBD2. Unmatched junction bases numbered 6, after V lost 4 bases and J lost 4 bases. Per germline, CDR1 SGDLS and CDR2 YYNGEE. The CDR3 spans 14 residues. CDR3 sequence (DNA): TGTGCCAGCAGCCGTAGCGGGGGCGTATACGAGCAGTACTTC. Encoded protein: CASSRSGGVYEQYF.

V is TRBV7-6 and J is TRBJ2-6; D not resolved. Germline values: CDR1 SGHVS, CDR2 FNYEAQ. The ends were cut back, 6 bases at V and 7 bases at J, with 13 bases in the middle. This CDR3 is built from 14 residues. CDR3 bases: TGTGCCAGCAGGGCGCATCTGAGAGCCAACGTCCTGACTTTC. Translation gives CASRAHLRANVLTF.

The chain has TRBV5-6 and TRBJ2-5, with D unclear. The CDR3 has 15 residues. Germline CDR1 SGHDT, CDR2 YYEEEE. The V end was cut by 0 bases, the J end by 2 bases, with 11 bases between. The CDR3 is CASSLVQTVQETQYF. CDR3 nucleotide sequence: TGTGCCAGCAGCTTGGTACAGACCGTGCAAGAGACCCAGTACTTC.

The chain recombines TRBV7-6 with TRBJ2-5; D is ambiguous. Trimming cost V 5 bases and J 5 bases, with 9 bases left between them. CDR1 is SGHVS and CDR2 is FNYEAQ in the germline V gene. The CDR3 is 12 residues long. The CDR3 DNA reads TGTGCCAGCAGCCCGGTAGGGGAGACCCAGTACTTC. It is translated as CASSPVGETQYF.

V is TRBV5-6 and J is TRBJ2-1; 9 nucleotides match TRBD2. CDR3 length: 15 residues. The germline gives CDR1 SGHDT, CDR2 YYEEEE. V trimming: 4 bases; J trimming: 6 bases; junction bases outside the gene matches: 8. In DNA, the CDR3 is TGTGCCAGCAGCGCCATCGGCGGGGGGGCCAATGAGCAGTTCTTC. Translated, it gives CASSAIGGGANEQFF.

The V and J genes are TRBV6-1 and TRBJ2-7, with 7 positions matching TRBD1. Germline V gene sequence: CDR1 MNHNS, CDR2 SASEGT. This CDR3 has 12 amino acids. The trim removed 6 bases at V and 10 bases at J, leaving 9 bases unmatched. The CDR3 region has the DNA TGTGCCAGCAGGGAGACAGGGCAGGAACAGTACTTC. Its protein product is CASRETGQEQYF.

The chain employs TRBV28 and TRBJ1-1; 7 bases map to TRBD1. V lost 1 base to trimming and J lost 0 bases; unmatched junction nucleotides: 2. Germline V gene sequence: CDR1 MDHEN, CDR2 SYDVKM. The CDR3 loop spans 15 amino acids. DNA of the CDR3: TGTGCCAGCAGTTTATCCGGGACAGTGAACACTGAAGCTTTCTTT. Translation: CASSLSGTVNTEAFF.

V and J are TRBV6-6 and TRBJ2-1; 10 positions agree with TRBD2. Per germline, CDR1 MNHNY and CDR2 SVGAGI (reference sequence). Trimming cost V 6 bases and J 7 bases; bases outside gene matches: 12. This CDR3 spans 16 amino acids. The CDR3: CASSPQAGGHINEQFF. CDR3 DNA: TGTGCCAGCAGCCCTCAAGCGGGGGGGCATATAAATGAGCAGTTCTTC.

J is TRBJ1-2 and V is TRBV7-9, with D possibly matching TRBD1 (5 bases). CDR1 is SEHNR, CDR2 FQNEAQ, per germline (reference sequence). The CDR3 sequence is 16 residues long. Trimming shortened V by 5 bases and J by 6 bases, and 22 bases separated the two germline ends. The CDR3 region has the DNA TGTGCCAGCAGCCTATTAGTGACAGACGGTAGCCATGGCTACACCTTC. This gives the protein CASSLLVTDGSHGYTF.

This chain joins TRBV10-2 and TRBJ2-5, with 8 bases fitting TRBD1. J lost 4 bases, V lost 8 bases, and 6 bases had no gene match. The germline gives CDR1 WSHSY, CDR2 SAAADI. CDR3 size: 13 residues. In DNA, the CDR3 is TGCGCCAGCCGGTCCAGGGGGCTAGAGACCCAGTACTTC. This codes for CASRSRGLETQYF.

CDR3 region: CAISSARGRTEAFF. CDR3 bases: TGTGCCATCAGTTCAGCTCGGGGGCGGACTGAAGCTTTCTTT. The chain couples TRBV10-3 to TRBJ1-1, with D tentatively TRBD1 (6 bases). The V and J ends lost 5 bases and 5 bases respectively, with 15 bases between them. The CDR3 runs to 14 residues. The V gene's germline CDR1 is ENHRY and CDR2 SYGVKD.

The chain carries TRBV7-9 and TRBJ2-1; 11 bases are a match to TRBD2. Germline V gives CDR1 SEHNR, CDR2 FQNEAQ (reference sequence). The CDR3 has 15 amino acids. With V trimmed by 6 bases and J by 9 bases, 10 bases remained unmatched. CDR3 sequence reads: CASSIAGGRYGEQFF. In DNA, the CDR3 is TGTGCCAGCAGTATAGCGGGGGGGCGATACGGTGAGCAGTTCTTC.

The chain carries TRBV7-2 and TRBJ1-2; 9 positions agree with TRBD1. This CDR3 region has 13 residues. Germline V CDR1 and CDR2: SGHTA, FQGNSA. J was trimmed by 7 bases and V by 4 bases; bases with no gene match: 4. The DNA for the CDR3 is TGTGCCAGCAGCTGGACAGGGGAGACTGGCTACACCTTC. Translating it yields CASSWTGETGYTF.

This clone was observed a handful of times. This chain connects TRBV2 to TRBJ2-7; weak D call: TRBD2 (7 bases). The CDR3 sequence is 14 residues long. CDR1 SNHLY and CDR2 FYNNEI come from the germline V gene. The V and J ends lost 4 bases and 6 bases respectively, with 16 bases between them. This CDR3 is CASSGKARGGEQYF. CDR3 in DNA: TGTGCCAGCAGTGGGAAGGCTAGGGGGGGCGAGCAGTACTTC.